The rows below give T cell receptor beta chains drawn from one sample of a study of prognosis after radiotherapy for stage I lung cancer. MiXCR, run by TCRdb on the multiplex PCR reads, gives a single entry per CDR3 protein. The sample holds 15,000 to 20,000 distinct CDR3 sequences, roughly 28% seen once. The sequencing used PBMCs, collected before or after stereotactic body radiation therapy (not recorded which). These receptor sequences come from a donor over 45 with non-small cell lung cancer. The conserved cysteine and the conserved F or W are not part of the CDR3 here.

v_call: TRBV9; j_call: TRBJ2-5; cdr3_aa: ASSPGPAETQY
v_call: TRBV20-1; j_call: TRBJ2-5; cdr3_aa: SASSGSRRETQY
v_call: TRBV19; j_call: TRBJ2-3; cdr3_aa: ASSIVGDRSQY
v_call: TRBV7-9; j_call: TRBJ1-1; cdr3_aa: TSSLSLGTCTMNTEAF
v_call: TRBV6-1; j_call: TRBJ2-1; cdr3_aa: ASSPARSYYNEQF
v_call: TRBV20-1; j_call: TRBJ2-5; cdr3_aa: SVKIQNQETQY
v_call: TRBV4-2; j_call: TRBJ1-2; cdr3_aa: ASSQDTAAFGYT
v_call: TRBV4-3; j_call: TRBJ2-1; cdr3_aa: ASSQDGTSGYNEQF
v_call: TRBV19; j_call: TRBJ2-5; cdr3_aa: ASSIWAEGETQY
v_call: TRBV28; j_call: TRBJ1-5; cdr3_aa: ASSDGTVGWQPHH
v_call: TRBV19; j_call: TRBJ1-5; cdr3_aa: ASATGGGDNQPQH
v_call: TRBV30; j_call: TRBJ2-5; cdr3_aa: AWSHPGGTQY
v_call: TRBV18; j_call: TRBJ1-3; cdr3_aa: ASSPDRDGNTIY